Included here is one T cell receptor (beta chain) sequence, with context. These data come from a study of blood T cell repertoires in COVID-19. Source study methods: Reference gene primers were amplified, and this amplification served to estimate nucleated cell counts. The repertoire was sequenced with immunoSEQ multiplex PCR; TCRdb's copy has only in-frame clones and lacks some. Clonal size and the V and J genes are those of that table, whereas D and trimming came from the DNA. The repertoire holds 250,000 to 300,000 clones, roughly 90% seen once, with roughly 10% in the top ten. This CDR3 has 12 residues. The germline gives CDR1 SQVTM, CDR2 ANQGSEA. V lost 4 bases, J lost 1 base, and 1 base stayed unmatched. Enrolment of Seattle patients took place during active infection, and they were followed longitudinally.

The sequence was obtained from a woman in her twenties or thirties with COVID-19, enrolled during active disease. The chain links TRBV29-1 to TRBJ2-7; 7 bases are a match to TRBD2. The material sequenced was peripheral blood. The CDR3 here is CSVVRGSYEQYF. CDR3 DNA sequence: TGCAGCGTTGTGCGGGGGTCCTACGAGCAGTACTTC.